The present entry profiles one T cell receptor (beta chain) with its context. Its antigen is not identified. Samples had at least 6 million PBMCs isolated from them. The sample originates from a study of blood T cells in healthy people across ages. Notes on the study in general: Observed TCR beta diversity showed a strong correlation with the percentage of naive T cells as measured by flow cytometry. Lack of knowledge of donor CMV status possibly confounded expanded clonotype changes.

This CDR3 has 14 amino acids. In germline, CDR1 is SGHTA, CDR2 FQGNSA. V lost 2 bases, J lost 8 bases, and 15 bases lay in between. A second PCR of about 6 to 11 cycles used a sample-barcoded 5' primer and a J-beta primer mix. A minimum of 2.5 million CDR3-containing paired-end reads was obtained for each sample. TCRdb reanalysed the 5' RACE reads using MiXCR and keeps one entry per CDR3 protein. The sample has 710,000 or so distinct CDR3 sequences, 32% seen once. This sequence joins TRBV7-2 and TRBJ1-2, with TRBD1 as a possible D gene (6 bases). Sequenced material: blood. This sequence was found in an elderly woman in good health. The CDR3 protein is CASSLRQQGNGYTF. The CDR3 region has the DNA TGTGCCAGCAGCTTACGGCAACAGGGAAACGGCTACACCTTC.